The 28 T cell receptor beta chains presented below share a single source sample, sequenced in a study of blood T cell repertoires in COVID-19. Assay used: immunoSEQ multiplex PCR; TCRdb lists only in-frame clones, some missing. The table records roughly 330,000 clones, 87% of them present only once. Source material: PBMCs or T cells enriched from blood (not recorded which). The receptors were gathered from a woman aged 25 to 45 who had recovered from COVID-19.

V gene TRBV19 combines with J gene TRBJ2-7; perhaps TRBD2 as D (6 bases). Germline CDR1 and CDR2: LNHDA and SQIVND (reference sequence). Trimming removed 2 bases from V and 6 bases from J, with 14 bases in between. The CDR3 is 14 amino acids. CDR3 bases: TGTGCCAGTAGTATAAGTGCGATGGGAGGCGAGCAGTACTTC. Protein: CASSISAMGGEQYF.

This clone was seen only once. The chain couples TRBV2 to TRBJ2-3; D might be TRBD2 (6 bases). V was clipped by 9 bases and J by 2 bases, with 18 bases between them. Per the germline V gene, CDR1 is SNHLY and CDR2 is FYNNEI. This CDR3 has 15 amino acids. The CDR3 bases are TGTGCCAGTCTACTAGGGCGGGGCTCCACAGATACGCAGTATTTT. This sequence encodes CASLLGRGSTDTQYF.

The chain uses TRBV10-1 and TRBJ2-5, with D maybe TRBD2 (5 bases). Trimming shortened V by 5 bases and J by 7 bases, and 14 bases separated the two germline ends. CDR3 length equals 13 residues. The germline V gene encodes CDR1 WNHNN and CDR2 SYGVQD (reference sequence). CDR3 region: CASSPSRVGTQYF. CDR3 nucleotide sequence: TGCGCCAGCAGTCCCTCGAGGGTTGGGACCCAGTACTTC.

The V call is TRBV20-1, the J call TRBJ2-1; D is undetermined. With 0 bases removed from V and 8 bases from J, the gap between germline ends came to 5 bases. This CDR3 is 11 amino acids long. Germline V gene lookup returns CDR1 DFQATT and CDR2 SNEGSKA (reference sequence). The CDR3 nucleotides read TGCAGTGCTAGAGATTATGATGAGCAGTTCTTC. This sequence encodes CSARDYDEQFF.

The sample holds one count of this clone. V gene TRBV2 combines with J gene TRBJ2-3; 7 positions agree with TRBD2. V dropped 9 bases and J dropped 6; count of bases not matched to a gene: 3. Germline CDR1 and CDR2: SNHLY and FYNNEI. This CDR3 contains 11 residues. The CDR3 DNA is TGTGCCAGTCAGGGAGGGGATACGCAGTATTTT. Translating gives CASQGGDTQYF.

The gene calls are TRBV5-1 and TRBJ2-1; D is uncertain. The CDR3 sequence is 14 residues long. V dropped 0 bases and J dropped 6 bases, with 10 bases sitting between them. Germline-derived CDR1 and CDR2 are SGHRS and YFSETQ. In DNA form, the CDR3 reads TGCGCCAGCAGCTTGGAGGCAGGAATCAATGAGCAGTTCTTC. It specifies CASSLEAGINEQFF.

The chain employs TRBV29-1 and TRBJ2-1; the match to TRBD1 covers 8 bases. The CDR3 loop spans 15 amino acids. Germline V gene sequence: CDR1 SQVTM, CDR2 ANQGSEA. V shed 6 bases, J shed 5 bases, and the junction held 12 bases outside the gene matches. CDR3 region: CSVERQGLMHNEQFF. DNA of the CDR3: TGCAGCGTAGAGAGACAGGGGTTGATGCACAATGAGCAGTTCTTC.

V and J are TRBV5-6 and TRBJ1-6; D is undetermined. The germline V and J ends were trimmed by 2 bases and 9 bases, with 6 bases remaining between them. The CDR3 consists of 12 residues. Looked up from germline, CDR1 is SGHDT and CDR2 is YYEEEE. The CDR3 loop reads CASSLSRSPLHF. CDR3 coding DNA: TGTGCCAGCAGCTTAAGCCGTTCACCCCTCCACTTT. The variable domain in full, completed from reference TRBV5-6 and TRBJ1-6, reads DAGVTQSPTHLIKTRGQQVTLRCSPKSGHDTVSWYQQALGQGPQFIFQYYEEEERQRGNFPDRFSGHQFPNYSSELNVNALLLGDSALYLCASSLSRSPLHFGNGTRLTVT.

The rearrangement links TRBV3-1 (or the pseudogene TRBV3-2) to TRBJ1-4; 8 bases match TRBD1. Germline loops: CDR1 LGHDT, CDR2 YNNKEL (reference sequence). This CDR3 comprises 16 residues. The junction had 11 bases not matched to a gene; V was cut back by 4 bases and J by 7 bases. CDR3 loop: CASSPRGDRLGEKLFF. CDR3 nucleotide sequence: TGTGCCAGCAGCCCACGAGGGGACAGGCTTGGTGAAAAACTGTTTTTT.

The CDR3: CASSVDDRLYGYTF. CDR3 DNA: TGTGCCAGCAGCGTAGATGACAGACTCTATGGCTACACCTTC. This chain links TRBV9 with TRBJ1-2; tentatively, D is TRBD1 (5 bases). Per the germline V gene, CDR1 is SGDLS and CDR2 is YYNGEE. Trimming cost V 0 bases and J 4 bases, with 10 bases left between them. The CDR3 has 14 amino acids.

The chain carries TRBV29-1 and TRBJ1-1; 9 bases fit TRBD1. Germline trimming cut 6 bases from V and 4 bases from J; bases unmatched to any gene: 9. The germline V gene has CDR1 SQVTM and CDR2 ANQGSEA. CDR3 size: 14 residues. CDR3 in amino acids: CSVLGGQGTTEAFF. The CDR3 region has the DNA TGCAGCGTCCTCGGGGGACAGGGAACCACTGAAGCTTTCTTT. Based on the CDR3 plus reference TRBV29-1 and TRBJ1-1, the full variable domain is SAVISQKPSRDICQRGTSLTIQCQVDSQVTMMFWYRQQPGQSLTLIATANQGSEATYESGFVIDKFPISRPNLTFSTLTVSNMSPEDSSIYLCSVLGGQGTTEAFFGQGTRLTVV.

The rearrangement links TRBV5-1 to TRBJ2-3; 14 nucleotides agree with TRBD2. This CDR3 contains 17 residues. With V trimmed by 4 bases and J by 2 bases, 6 bases remained unmatched. From germline, CDR1 is SGHRS and CDR2 YFSETQ. CDR3 residues: CASSRGTSGGPTDTQYF. CDR3 nucleotide sequence: TGCGCCAGCAGCCGAGGGACTAGCGGGGGACCCACAGATACGCAGTATTTT. Filled out from reference TRBV5-1 and TRBJ2-3, the complete variable domain reads KAGVTQTPRYLIKTRGQQVTLSCSPISGHRSVSWYQQTPGQGLQFLFEYFSETQRNKGNFPGRFSGRQFSNSRSEMNVSTLELGDSALYLCASSRGTSGGPTDTQYFGPGTRLTVL.

This clone has just one count. This sequence joins TRBV7-9 and TRBJ2-5; 9 bases line up with TRBD1. The CDR3 is made up of 14 amino acids. V lost 4 bases, J lost 5 bases, and 5 bases stayed unmatched. Germline V gives CDR1 SEHNR, CDR2 FQNEAQ (reference sequence). CDR3 region: CASSSRTGEETQYF. The CDR3 DNA reads as TGTGCCAGCAGCTCGAGGACAGGGGAGGAGACCCAGTACTTC.

This rearrangement joins TRBV6-6 to TRBJ2-7, with 10 bases lining up with TRBD1. J was trimmed by 7 bases and V by 4 bases; bases with no gene match: 4. CDR1 is MNHNY and CDR2 is SVGAGI in the germline V gene (reference sequence). This CDR3 spans 13 amino acids. CDR3 coding DNA: TGTGCCAGCAGTTTGGACAGGGGGGAAGAGCAGTACTTC. Amino acids: CASSLDRGEEQYF.

Only one count was recorded for this clone. The V call is TRBV27, the J call TRBJ2-7; 9 positions agree with TRBD1. Germline values: CDR1 MNHEY, CDR2 SMNVEV (reference sequence). The CDR3 loop spans 13 amino acids. The V segment lost 6 bases and the J segment 5 bases; nucleotides outside the gene matches: 5. The CDR3 loop reads CASSGTGSHEQYF. The CDR3 nucleotides read TGTGCCAGCAGCGGGACAGGGAGCCACGAGCAGTACTTC.

This clone was detected only a few times. This chain uses TRBV3-1 (or the pseudogene TRBV3-2) with TRBJ1-6; possible D gene TRBD1, 5 bases. Per the germline V gene, CDR1 is LGHDT and CDR2 is YNNKEL (reference sequence). Deletions cut 3 bases from V and 5 bases from J, with 11 bases between. This CDR3 comprises 15 residues. CDR3: CASSHRTGHNSPLHF. In DNA, the CDR3 is TGTGCCAGCAGCCACAGAACAGGCCATAATTCACCCCTCCACTTT.

The rearrangement links TRBV28 to TRBJ1-2; D call uncertain. Germline V CDR1 and CDR2: MDHEN, SYDVKM. CDR3 length equals 16 residues. V dropped 7 bases and J dropped 3 bases, with 21 bases sitting between them. The CDR3: CASTPDVSGLDYGYTF. In DNA form, the CDR3 reads TGTGCCAGCACCCCGGACGTATCGGGGTTGGACTATGGCTACACCTTC.

The chain carries TRBV3-1 (or the pseudogene TRBV3-2) and TRBJ2-1; tentative D call: TRBD2 (5 bases). Looked up from germline, CDR1 is LGHDT and CDR2 is YNNKEL (reference sequence). CDR3 length: 12 amino acids. V gave up 1 base and J gave up 12 bases, with 10 bases separating them. CDR3 region: CASSQVSGVQFF. The CDR3 DNA follows: TGTGCCAGCAGCCAAGTATCCGGGGTGCAGTTCTTC.

This chain uses TRBV10-1 with TRBJ1-2, with 7 bases that match TRBD1. Trimming cost V 5 bases and J 3 bases; bases outside gene matches: 3. The CDR3 sequence is 13 residues long. The germline V gene encodes CDR1 WNHNN and CDR2 SYGVQD (reference sequence). CDR3 sequence (DNA): TGCGCCAGCAGTACCGGGACAGACTATGGCTACACCTTC. Its translation: CASSTGTDYGYTF.

The chain links TRBV19 to TRBJ1-1; D remains unclear. Trimming took 7 bases from V and 2 from J, leaving 14 bases between them. The CDR3 consists of 14 residues. From germline, CDR1 is LNHDA and CDR2 SQIVND (reference sequence). The chain's CDR3 is CASTWREGNTEAFF. The DNA for the CDR3 is TGTGCCAGTACCTGGCGGGAAGGAAACACTGAAGCTTTCTTT.

The chain carries TRBV27 and TRBJ2-1, with D unclear. Germline loops: CDR1 MNHEY, CDR2 SMNVEV (reference sequence). This CDR3 comprises 11 residues. V lost 7 bases and J lost 8, with 9 bases in between. CDR3 loop: CASILGDEQFF. For the CDR3, the DNA is TGTGCCAGCATTCTGGGCGATGAGCAGTTCTTC.

The chain links TRBV7-8 to TRBJ1-2; D possibly corresponds to TRBD1 (6 bases). Germline V gene sequence: CDR1 SGHVS, CDR2 FQNEAQ. The CDR3 is 14 residues long. V lost 4 bases, J lost 2 bases, and 11 bases lay in between. The CDR3 DNA reads as TGTGCCAGCAGCTACAGGGAAGGGAACTATGGCTACACCTTC. It translates to CASSYREGNYGYTF. Full variable domain (outside the CDR3, taken from reference TRBV7-8 and TRBJ1-2): GAGVSQSPRYKVAKRGQDVALRCDPISGHVSLFWYQQALGQGPEFLTYFQNEAQLDKSGLPSDRFFAERPEGSVSTLKIQRTQQEDSAVYLCASSYREGNYGYTFGSGTRLTVV.

The J gene is TRBJ2-1, the V gene TRBV10-3, with 12 bases aligning to TRBD2. The length of the CDR3 is 22 residues. V lost 4 bases to trimming and J lost 0 bases; unmatched junction nucleotides: 19. In germline, CDR1 is ENHRY, CDR2 SYGVKD. CDR3 residues: CAISGPQPPGLAGPSSYNEQFF. The CDR3 bases are TGTGCCATCAGTGGGCCACAACCTCCGGGACTAGCGGGTCCTAGCTCCTACAATGAGCAGTTCTTC.

V usage is TRBV29-1 and J usage is TRBJ1-2; the match to TRBD1 covers 8 bases. The germline CDR1 and CDR2 sequences are SQVTM and ANQGSEA. The CDR3 runs 13 residues. J was trimmed by 4 bases and V by 3 bases; bases with no gene match: 4. In DNA form, the CDR3 reads TGCAGCGTTGATTCCGGGACAGGCTATGGCTACACCTTC. This translates into CSVDSGTGYGYTF.

The rearrangement joins TRBV7-2 to TRBJ1-2, with a tentative D call TRBD1 (6 bases). Germline values: CDR1 SGHTA, CDR2 FQGNSA. The V gene lost 5 bases and the J gene lost 3 bases, with 13 bases spanning the gap. The CDR3 has 14 residues. CDR3 residues: CASSTGITYYGYTF. The DNA of the CDR3 is TGTGCCAGCAGCACAGGGATTACTTACTATGGCTACACCTTC.

This clone was recorded a few times. This rearrangement joins TRBV2 to TRBJ1-5; no clear D. The CDR3 sequence is 13 residues long. Trimming pared 3 bases from V and 4 bases from J, leaving 7 bases between. From germline, CDR1 is SNHLY and CDR2 FYNNEI. CDR3 loop: CASSDEANQPQHF. The CDR3 coding sequence is TGTGCCAGCAGTGATGAGGCGAATCAGCCCCAGCATTTT. The full variable domain, with the rest looked up from reference TRBV2 and TRBJ1-5, is EPEVTQTPSHQVTQMGQEVILRCVPISNHLYFYWYRQILGQKVEFLVSFYNNEISEKSEIFDDQFSVERPDGSNFTLKIRSTKLEDSAMYFCASSDEANQPQHFGDGTRLSIL.

This chain uses TRBV30 with TRBJ1-3; D might be TRBD1 (5 bases). V was shortened by 2 bases and J by 0 bases, with 8 bases between the two germline ends. This CDR3 spans 14 amino acids. Germline lookup yields CDR1 GTSNPN and CDR2 SVGIG (reference sequence). The CDR3 protein is CAWSTGFSGNTIYF. CDR3 in DNA: TGTGCCTGGAGTACAGGTTTCTCTGGAAACACCATATATTTT.

The V and J genes are TRBV7-9 and TRBJ1-5; 9 nucleotides line up with TRBD1. CDR1 and CDR2 from the germline V gene are SEHNR and FQNEAQ (reference sequence). V shed 5 bases and J 7 bases; nucleotides not matched to a gene: 6. This CDR3 contains 14 residues. The CDR3 loop reads CASSATGGSQPQHF. CDR3 DNA sequence: TGTGCCAGCAGCGCGACAGGGGGGTCCCAGCCCCAGCATTTT.